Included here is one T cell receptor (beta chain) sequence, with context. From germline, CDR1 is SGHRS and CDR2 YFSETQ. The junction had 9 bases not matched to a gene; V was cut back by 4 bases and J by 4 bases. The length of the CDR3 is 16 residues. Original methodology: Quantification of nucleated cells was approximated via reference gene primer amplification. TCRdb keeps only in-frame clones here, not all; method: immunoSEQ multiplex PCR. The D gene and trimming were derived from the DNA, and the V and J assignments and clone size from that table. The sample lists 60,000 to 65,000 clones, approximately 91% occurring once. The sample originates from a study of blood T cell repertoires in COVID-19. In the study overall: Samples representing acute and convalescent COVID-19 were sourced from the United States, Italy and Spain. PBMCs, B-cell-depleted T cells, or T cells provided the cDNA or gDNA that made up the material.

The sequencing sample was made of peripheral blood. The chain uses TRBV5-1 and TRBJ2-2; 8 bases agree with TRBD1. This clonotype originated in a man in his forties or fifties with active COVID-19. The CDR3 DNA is TGCGCCAGCAGCCCCCGCGGACAGGGTCCCACCGGGGAGCTGTTTTTT. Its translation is CASSPRGQGPTGELFF.